This T cell receptor beta chain appears in the sequencing data of a study of cytomegalovirus exposure and HLA in healthy donors. About the study: Early release data held about 85 million unique TCRs from HLA-typed donors. Assignment to the Caucasian-associated ancestry cluster applied to roughly 80% of the approximately 390 genotyped donors.

Notes on the study in general: A later analysis associated approximately 17,000 TCR beta sequences with HLA alleles at a 0.05 false discovery rate. Generally TCR sequences proved uncommon, though certain public TCRs appeared in numerous donors.

PCR used 60 Vbeta primers and 13 Jbeta primers. Only in-frame clones appear in the TCRdb table, and some are missing; sequencing was by immunoSEQ multiplex PCR. This table has under 200,000 clones, approximately 84% appearing once. Remarks on this clone: As yet, its antigen is unknown.

The CDR3 sequence is 12 residues long. Trimming removed 6 bases from V and 8 bases from J, with 13 bases in between. From germline, CDR1 is MNHEY and CDR2 SVGAGI. Sequencing used PBMCs. This chain joins TRBV6-5 and TRBJ1-2; D perhaps matches TRBD1 (5 bases). The sequence was collected from a woman aged 30 to 39 in good health and CMV-seropositive. CDR3 amino acids: CASRLRGGGYTF. CDR3 bases: TGTGCCAGCAGGCTTAGGGGAGGGGGCTACACCTTC.